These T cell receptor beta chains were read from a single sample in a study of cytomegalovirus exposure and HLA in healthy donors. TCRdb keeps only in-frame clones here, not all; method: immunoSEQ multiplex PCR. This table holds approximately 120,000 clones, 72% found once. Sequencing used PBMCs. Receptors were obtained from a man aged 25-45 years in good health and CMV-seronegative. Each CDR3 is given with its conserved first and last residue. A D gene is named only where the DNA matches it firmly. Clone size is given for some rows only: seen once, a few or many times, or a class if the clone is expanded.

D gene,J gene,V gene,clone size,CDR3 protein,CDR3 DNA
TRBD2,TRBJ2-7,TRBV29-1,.,CSVDGEGLYEQYF,TGCAGCGTTGACGGGGAGGGACTCTACGAGCAGTACTTC
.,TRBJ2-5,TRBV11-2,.,CASSTPIQETQYF,TGTGCCAGCAGCACTCCCATCCAAGAGACCCAGTACTTC
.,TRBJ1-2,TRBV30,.,CAWASGADGYTF,TGTGCCTGGGCGTCTGGGGCAGATGGCTACACCTTC
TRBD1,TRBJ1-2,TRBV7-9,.,CASSFWGGGQGDYTF,TGTGCCAGCAGCTTTTGGGGAGGCGGACAGGGGGACTACACCTTC
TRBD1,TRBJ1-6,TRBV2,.,CASSGPTGASSPLHF,TGTGCCAGCAGTGGCCCGACAGGGGCGAGTTCACCCCTCCACTTT
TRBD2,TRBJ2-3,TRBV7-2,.,CASSSTTSGTDTQYF,TGTGCCAGCAGCTCCACGACTAGCGGCACAGATACGCAGTATTTT
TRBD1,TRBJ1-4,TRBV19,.,CATTADRGRGNEKLFF,TGTGCCACCACTGCGGACAGGGGGCGCGGTAATGAAAAACTGTTTTTT
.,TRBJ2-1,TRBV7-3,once,CASSRQGNDNEQFF,TGTGCCAGCAGCCGCCAGGGGAACGACAATGAGCAGTTCTTC
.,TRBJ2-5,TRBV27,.,CASSLSMGGPIQETQYF,TGTGCCAGCAGTTTATCGATGGGGGGGCCAATCCAAGAGACCCAGTACTTC
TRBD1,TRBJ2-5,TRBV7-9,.,CASSFPGQLETQYF,TGTGCCAGCAGCTTTCCGGGACAGTTAGAGACCCAGTACTTC
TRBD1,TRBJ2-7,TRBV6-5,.,CASSHYGGTGDYEQYF,TGTGCCAGCAGTCACTACGGCGGGACAGGGGACTACGAGCAGTACTTC
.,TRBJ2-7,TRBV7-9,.,CASSRPTGISYEQYF,TGTGCCAGCAGCCGTCCTACAGGGATCTCCTACGAGCAGTACTTC
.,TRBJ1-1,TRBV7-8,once,CASSSGHWNTEAFF,TGTGCCAGCAGCTCTGGTCACTGGAACACTGAAGCTTTCTTT
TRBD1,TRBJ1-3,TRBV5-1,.,CASSPQGGTIYF,TGCGCCAGCAGCCCCCAGGGGGGCACCATATATTTT
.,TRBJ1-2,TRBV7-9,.,CASSLDNLPPPGYTF,TGTGCCAGCAGCTTAGATAACTTACCCCCACCTGGCTACACCTTC
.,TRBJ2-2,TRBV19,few,CASSIGLVTGELFF,TGTGCCAGTAGTATAGGGCTAGTCACCGGGGAGCTGTTTTTT
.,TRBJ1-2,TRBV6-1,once,CASSRQAGYTF,TGTGCCAGCAGTAGACAGGCCGGCTACACCTTC
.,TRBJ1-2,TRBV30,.,CACGRDNLFYGYTF,TGTGCCTGCGGACGGGACAATTTATTCTATGGCTACACCTTC
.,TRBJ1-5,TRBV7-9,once,CSSSPGYQPQHF,TGTTCCAGCAGCCCAGGGTATCAGCCCCAGCATTTT
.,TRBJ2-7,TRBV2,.,CASSEGDYEQYF,TGTGCCAGCAGTGAAGGAGATTACGAGCAGTACTTC
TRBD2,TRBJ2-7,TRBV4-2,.,CASSQDEVAGSYEQYF,TGTGCCAGCAGCCAAGATGAGGTAGCGGGGTCCTACGAGCAGTACTTC
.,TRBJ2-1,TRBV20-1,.,CSAQGWAEQFF,TGCAGTGCTCAGGGTTGGGCTGAGCAGTTCTTC